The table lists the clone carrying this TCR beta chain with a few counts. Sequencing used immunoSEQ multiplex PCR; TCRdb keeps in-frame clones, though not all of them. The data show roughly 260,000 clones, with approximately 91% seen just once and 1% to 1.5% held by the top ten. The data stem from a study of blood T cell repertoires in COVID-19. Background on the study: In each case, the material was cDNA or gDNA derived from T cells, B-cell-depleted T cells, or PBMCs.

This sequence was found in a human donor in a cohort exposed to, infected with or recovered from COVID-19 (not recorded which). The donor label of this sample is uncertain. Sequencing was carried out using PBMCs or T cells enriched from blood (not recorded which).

This CDR3 reads CASGYPPGEGQGSYEQYF. For the CDR3, the DNA is TGTGCTAGTGGTTACCCACCCGGGGAGGGACAGGGCTCCTACGAGCAGTACTTC. V and J are TRBV12-5 and TRBJ2-7; 9 bases agree with TRBD1. This CDR3 spans 18 amino acids. The germline V gene encodes CDR1 LGHNT and CDR2 FRNRAP. The V and J ends lost 4 bases and 0 bases, in that order; junction bases with no gene match: 13.